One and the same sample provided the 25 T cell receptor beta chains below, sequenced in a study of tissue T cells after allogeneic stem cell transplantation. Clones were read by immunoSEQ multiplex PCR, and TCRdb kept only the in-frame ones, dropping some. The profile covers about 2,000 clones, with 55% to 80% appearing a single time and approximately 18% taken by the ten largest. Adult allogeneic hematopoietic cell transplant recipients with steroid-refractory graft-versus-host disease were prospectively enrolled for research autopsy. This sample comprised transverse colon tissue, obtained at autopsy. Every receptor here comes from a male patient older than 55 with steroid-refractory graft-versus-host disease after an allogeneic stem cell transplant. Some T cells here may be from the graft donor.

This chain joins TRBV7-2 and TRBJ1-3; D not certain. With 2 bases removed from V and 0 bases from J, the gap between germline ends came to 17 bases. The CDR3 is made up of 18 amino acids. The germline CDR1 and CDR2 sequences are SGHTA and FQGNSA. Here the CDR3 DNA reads TGTGCCAGCAGCTTAAATCCGTTAGGTGCTCTCTCTGGAAACACCATATATTTT. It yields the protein CASSLNPLGALSGNTIYF.

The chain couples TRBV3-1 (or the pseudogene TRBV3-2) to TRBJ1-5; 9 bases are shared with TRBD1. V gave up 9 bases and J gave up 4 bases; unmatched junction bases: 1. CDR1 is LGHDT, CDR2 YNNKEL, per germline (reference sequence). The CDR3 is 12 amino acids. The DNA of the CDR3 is TGTGCCAGTGGACAGGGGAATCAGCCCCAGCATTTT. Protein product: CASGQGNQPQHF.

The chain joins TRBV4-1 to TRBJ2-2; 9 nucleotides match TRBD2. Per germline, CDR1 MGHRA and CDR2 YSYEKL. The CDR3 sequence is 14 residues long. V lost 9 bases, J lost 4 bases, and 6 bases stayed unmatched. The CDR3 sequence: CASSSGEFTGELFF. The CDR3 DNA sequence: TGCGCCAGTTCTAGCGGGGAATTCACCGGGGAGCTGTTTTTT.

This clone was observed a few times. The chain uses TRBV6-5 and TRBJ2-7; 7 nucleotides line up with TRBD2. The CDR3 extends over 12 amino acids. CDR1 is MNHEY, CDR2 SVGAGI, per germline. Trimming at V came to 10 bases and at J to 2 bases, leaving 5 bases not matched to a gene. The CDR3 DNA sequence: TGTGCCACCCGGGAGGACCCCTACGAGCAGTACTTC. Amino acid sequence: CATREDPYEQYF.

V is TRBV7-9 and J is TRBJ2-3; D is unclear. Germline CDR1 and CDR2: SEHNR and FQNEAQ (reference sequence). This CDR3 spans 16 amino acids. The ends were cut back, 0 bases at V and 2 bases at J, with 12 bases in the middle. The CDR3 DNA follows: TGTGCCAGCAGCTTAGCGGTATTTGACTCCACAGATACGCAGTATTTT. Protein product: CASSLAVFDSTDTQYF.

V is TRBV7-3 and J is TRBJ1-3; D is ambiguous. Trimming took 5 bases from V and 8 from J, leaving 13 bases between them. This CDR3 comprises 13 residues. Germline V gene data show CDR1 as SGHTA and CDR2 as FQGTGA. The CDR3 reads CASSLGPLDTIYF. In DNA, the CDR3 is TGTGCCAGCAGCCTGGGCCCTCTTGACACCATATATTTT.

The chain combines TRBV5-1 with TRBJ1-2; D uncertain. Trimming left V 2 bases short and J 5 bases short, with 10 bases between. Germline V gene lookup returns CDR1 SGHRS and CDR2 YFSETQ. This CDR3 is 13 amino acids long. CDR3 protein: CASSFQTDYGYTF. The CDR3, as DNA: TGCGCCAGCAGCTTCCAGACGGATTATGGCTACACCTTC.

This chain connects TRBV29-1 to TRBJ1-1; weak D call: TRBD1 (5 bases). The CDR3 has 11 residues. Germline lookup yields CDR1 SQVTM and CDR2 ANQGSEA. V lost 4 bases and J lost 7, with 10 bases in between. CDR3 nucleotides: TGCAGCGTTGGGGGGGGGATTGAAGCTTTCTTT. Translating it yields CSVGGGIEAFF.

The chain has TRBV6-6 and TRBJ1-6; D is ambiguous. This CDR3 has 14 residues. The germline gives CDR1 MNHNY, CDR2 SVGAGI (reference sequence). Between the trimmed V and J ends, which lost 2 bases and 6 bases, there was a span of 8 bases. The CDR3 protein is CASSYVGFNSPLHF. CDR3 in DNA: TGTGCCAGCAGTTACGTGGGTTTTAATTCACCCCTCCACTTT.

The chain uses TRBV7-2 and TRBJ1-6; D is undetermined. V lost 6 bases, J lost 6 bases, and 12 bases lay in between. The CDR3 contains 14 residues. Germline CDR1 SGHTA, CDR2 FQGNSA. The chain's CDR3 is CASSLLIRNSPLHF. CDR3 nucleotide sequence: TGTGCCAGCAGTTTGCTAATCCGTAATTCACCCCTCCACTTT.

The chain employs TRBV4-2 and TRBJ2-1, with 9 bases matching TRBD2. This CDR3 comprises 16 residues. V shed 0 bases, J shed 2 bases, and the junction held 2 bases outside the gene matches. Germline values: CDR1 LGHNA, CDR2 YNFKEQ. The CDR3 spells CASSQDPSGAYNEQFF. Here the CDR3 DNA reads TGTGCCAGCAGCCAAGACCCTAGCGGGGCCTACAATGAGCAGTTCTTC.

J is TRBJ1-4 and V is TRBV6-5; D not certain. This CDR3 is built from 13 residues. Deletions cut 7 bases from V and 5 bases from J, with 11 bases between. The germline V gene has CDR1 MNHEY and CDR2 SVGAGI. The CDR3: CASILSRNEKLFF. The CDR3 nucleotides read TGTGCCAGCATTTTATCGAGGAATGAAAAACTGTTTTTT.

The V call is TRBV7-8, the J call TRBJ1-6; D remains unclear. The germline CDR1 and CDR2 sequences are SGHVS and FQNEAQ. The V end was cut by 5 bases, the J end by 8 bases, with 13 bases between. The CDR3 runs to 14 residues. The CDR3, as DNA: TGTGCCAGCAGCCCCGACCCGGGGTATTCACCCCTCCACTTT. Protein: CASSPDPGYSPLHF.

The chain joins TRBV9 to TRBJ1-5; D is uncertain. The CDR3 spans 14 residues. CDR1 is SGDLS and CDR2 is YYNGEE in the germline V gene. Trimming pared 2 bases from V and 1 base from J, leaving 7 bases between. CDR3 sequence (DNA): TGTGCCAGCAGCGTCGGGCAGAGCAATCAGCCCCAGCATTTT. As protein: CASSVGQSNQPQHF.

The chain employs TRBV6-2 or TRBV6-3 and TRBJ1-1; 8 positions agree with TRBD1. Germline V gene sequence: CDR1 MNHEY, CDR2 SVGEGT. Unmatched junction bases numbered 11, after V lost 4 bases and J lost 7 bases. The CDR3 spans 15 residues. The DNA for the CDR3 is TGTGCCAGCAGTTTCCACGGCCAGGGGGCTGGTGAAGCTTTCTTT. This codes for CASSFHGQGAGEAFF.

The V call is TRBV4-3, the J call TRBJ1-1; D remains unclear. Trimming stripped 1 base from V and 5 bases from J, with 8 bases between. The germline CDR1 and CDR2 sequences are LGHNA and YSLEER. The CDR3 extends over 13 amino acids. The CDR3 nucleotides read TGCGCCAGCAGCCAAGGAGCCACTACTGAAGCTTTCTTT. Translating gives CASSQGATTEAFF.

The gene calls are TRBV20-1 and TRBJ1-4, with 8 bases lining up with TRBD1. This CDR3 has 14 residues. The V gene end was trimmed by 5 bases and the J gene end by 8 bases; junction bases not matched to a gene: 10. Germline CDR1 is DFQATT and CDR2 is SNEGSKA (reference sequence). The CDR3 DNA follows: TGCAGTGCTCGTGAACAGGGGGGAAAGGAAAAACTGTTTTTT. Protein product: CSAREQGGKEKLFF.

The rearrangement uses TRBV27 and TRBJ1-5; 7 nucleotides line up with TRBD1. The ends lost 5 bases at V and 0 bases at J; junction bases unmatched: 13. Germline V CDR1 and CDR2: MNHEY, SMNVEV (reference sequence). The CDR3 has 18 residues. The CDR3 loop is CASSPGQLIGYSNQPQHF. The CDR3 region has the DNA TGTGCCAGCAGTCCGGGACAGTTGATAGGATATAGCAATCAGCCCCAGCATTTT.

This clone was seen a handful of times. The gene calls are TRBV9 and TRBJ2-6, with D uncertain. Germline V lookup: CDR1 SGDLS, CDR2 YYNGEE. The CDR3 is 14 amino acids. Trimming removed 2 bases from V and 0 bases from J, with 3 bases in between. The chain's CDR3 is CASSVPSGANVLTF. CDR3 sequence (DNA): TGTGCCAGCAGCGTCCCCTCTGGGGCCAACGTCCTGACTTTC.

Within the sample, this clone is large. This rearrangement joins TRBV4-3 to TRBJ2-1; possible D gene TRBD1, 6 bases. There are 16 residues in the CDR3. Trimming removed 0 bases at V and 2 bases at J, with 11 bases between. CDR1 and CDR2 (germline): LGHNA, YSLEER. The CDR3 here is CASSQDQGIPYNEQFF. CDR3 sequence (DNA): TGCGCCAGCAGCCAAGATCAGGGGATCCCCTACAATGAGCAGTTCTTC.

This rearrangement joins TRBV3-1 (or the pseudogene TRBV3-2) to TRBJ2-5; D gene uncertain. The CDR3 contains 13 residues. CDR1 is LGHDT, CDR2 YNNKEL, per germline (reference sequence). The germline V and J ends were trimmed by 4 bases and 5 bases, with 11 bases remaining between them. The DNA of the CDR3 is TGTGCCAGCAGCCGCTTGGATTCTGAGACCCAGTACTTC. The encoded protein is CASSRLDSETQYF.

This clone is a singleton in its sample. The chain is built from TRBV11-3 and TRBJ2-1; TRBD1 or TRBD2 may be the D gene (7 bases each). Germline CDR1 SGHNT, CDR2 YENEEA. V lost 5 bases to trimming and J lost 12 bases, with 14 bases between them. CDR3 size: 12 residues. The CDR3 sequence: CASSPGGVGQFF. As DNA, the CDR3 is TGTGCCAGCAGCCCAGGGGGGGTCGGGCAGTTCTTC.

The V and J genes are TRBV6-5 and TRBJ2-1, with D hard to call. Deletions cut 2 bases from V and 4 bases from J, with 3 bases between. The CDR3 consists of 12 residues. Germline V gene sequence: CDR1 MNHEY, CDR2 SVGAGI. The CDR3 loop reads CASSYRYNEQFF. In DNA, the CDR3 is TGTGCCAGCAGTTACCGATACAATGAGCAGTTCTTC.

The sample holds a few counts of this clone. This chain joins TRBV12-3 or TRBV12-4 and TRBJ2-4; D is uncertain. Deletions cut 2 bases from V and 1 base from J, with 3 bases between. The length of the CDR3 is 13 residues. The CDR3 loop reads CASSLMAKNIQYF. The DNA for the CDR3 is TGTGCCAGCAGTTTAATGGCCAAAAACATTCAGTACTTC.

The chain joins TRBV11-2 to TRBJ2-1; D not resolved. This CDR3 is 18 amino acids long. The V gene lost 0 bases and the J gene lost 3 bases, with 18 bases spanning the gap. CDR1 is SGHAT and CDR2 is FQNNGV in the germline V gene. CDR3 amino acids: CASSLDSISRVIYNEQFF. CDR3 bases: TGTGCCAGCAGCTTAGATTCTATTAGCCGGGTTATCTACAATGAGCAGTTCTTC.